One T cell receptor beta chain is described in this entry. What it recognizes is unknown. This specimen comes from a study of cytomegalovirus exposure and HLA in healthy donors. The PCR used 60 Vbeta and 13 Jbeta primers. The method was immunoSEQ multiplex PCR; TCRdb's version includes in-frame clones alone and lacks a portion of them. Here the sample spans about 97,000 clones, 85% to 90% being singletons. Germline CDR1 is ENHRY and CDR2 is SYGVKD. V was pared by 6 bases and J by 7 bases, with 11 bases of the junction left unmatched. This CDR3 comprises 15 residues. Findings of the study overall: A later analysis showed TCR association rates differing by HLA locus, peaking at DRB1 and lowest at HLA-C. Most TCR sequences showed up rarely, but some public TCRs showed up in many donors. Presence/absence analyses assumed roughly uniform sequencing depth across donors, which may not hold.

What was sequenced was PBMCs. This sequence originates from a man aged 25-45 years in good health and CMV-seronegative. The chain combines TRBV10-3 with TRBJ1-2; 10 nucleotides align to TRBD1. In DNA form, the CDR3 reads TGTGCCATCAGCCAAAGGACAGGGGGAAACGGTGGCTACACCTTC. Translation gives CAISQRTGGNGGYTF.